Detailed here is one TCR beta chain. These data are taken from a study of identical twins. This CDR3 comprises 16 residues. Trimming removed 0 bases at V and 5 bases at J, with 16 bases between. The germline V gene encodes CDR1 LGHNA and CDR2 YSLEER. From the 5' RACE reads, TCRdb called clonotypes with MiXCR, one entry per CDR3 protein. In the table there are roughly 720,000 distinct CDR3 sequences, 18% of which are singletons. This sample also appeared in a second study, on T cells expressing NK-cell markers.

The source is a woman under 30 in good health. Sequencing input: PBMCs. J is TRBJ2-5 and V is TRBV4-3; TRBD1 is a possible D gene (6 bases). CDR3 protein: CASSQDTRGTGETQYF. CDR3 DNA sequence: TGCGCCAGCAGCCAAGATACCAGGGGAACAGGGGAGACCCAGTACTTC.